This T cell receptor (beta chain) was found in a study of vaccination effects on CD4 cells after COVID-19. Study in general: Every well got a few million PBMC, which were grown with around 11 IU/ml IL-2 and around 10 ug/ml peptides.

General study findings and limits: Vaccine- and infection-induced clones showed marked clonal contraction late following vaccination.

Notes on this clone: The target antigen is unknown.

Assay used: immunoSEQ multiplex PCR; TCRdb lists only in-frame clones, some missing. The sample contains approximately 61,000 clones, about four fifths of which appear only once. Germline V gene sequence: CDR1 LNHDA, CDR2 SQIVND (reference sequence). V was clipped by 6 bases and J by 0 bases, with 11 bases between them. The CDR3 spans 14 residues. Isolating CD4+ T cells followed more than eight days of culture. Either the BNT162b2 or mRNA-1273 vaccine was given to participants in two doses. This clonotype was obtained from a human donor who received a COVID-19 vaccine. Sequences were derived from CD4+ T cells from PBMCs cultured without peptide, sampled after COVID-19 vaccination. This sequence joins TRBV19 and TRBJ1-1; D is perhaps TRBD1 (5 bases). CDR3: CASSPGLLNTEAFF. The CDR3 coding sequence is TGTGCCAGTAGCCCGGGACTTCTGAACACTGAAGCTTTCTTT.